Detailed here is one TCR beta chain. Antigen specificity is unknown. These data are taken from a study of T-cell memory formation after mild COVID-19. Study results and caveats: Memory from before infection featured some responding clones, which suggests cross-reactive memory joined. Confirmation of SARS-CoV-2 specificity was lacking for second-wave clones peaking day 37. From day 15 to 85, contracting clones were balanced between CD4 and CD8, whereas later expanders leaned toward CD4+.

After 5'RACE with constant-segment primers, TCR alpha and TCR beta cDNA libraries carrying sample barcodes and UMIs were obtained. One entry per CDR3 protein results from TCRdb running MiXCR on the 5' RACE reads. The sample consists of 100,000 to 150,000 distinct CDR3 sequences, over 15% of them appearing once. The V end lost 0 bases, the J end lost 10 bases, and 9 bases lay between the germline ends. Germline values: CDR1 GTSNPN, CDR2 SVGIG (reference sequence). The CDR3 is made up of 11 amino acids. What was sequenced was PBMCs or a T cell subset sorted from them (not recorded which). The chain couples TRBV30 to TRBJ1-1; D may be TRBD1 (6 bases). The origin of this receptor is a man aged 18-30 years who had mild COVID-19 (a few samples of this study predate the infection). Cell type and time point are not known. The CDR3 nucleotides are TGTGCCTGGAGTGTTGGGGGGGCAGCTTTCTTT. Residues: CAWSVGGAAFF.